This TCR beta chain stems from a study of blood T cell repertoires in COVID-19. Study context: The United States, Italy and Spain supplied acute and convalescent COVID-19 samples.

Some clones are missing from TCRdb's copy, which holds only in-frame ones; the method was immunoSEQ multiplex PCR. The sample records tens of thousands of clones, less than 90% being singletons. This CDR3 is built from 14 residues. From germline, CDR1 is ENHRY and CDR2 SYGVKD. Trimming at V came to 7 bases and at J to 7 bases, leaving 8 bases not matched to a gene. This receptor was obtained from a man between 60 and 75 years old with COVID-19, enrolled during active disease. This chain joins TRBV10-3 and TRBJ2-5, with TRBD2 matching 11 bases. Sequencing was performed on peripheral blood. CDR3 sequence reads: CAITKTSGDGTQYF. The CDR3, as DNA: TGTGCCATCACCAAGACTAGCGGGGACGGGACCCAGTACTTC.